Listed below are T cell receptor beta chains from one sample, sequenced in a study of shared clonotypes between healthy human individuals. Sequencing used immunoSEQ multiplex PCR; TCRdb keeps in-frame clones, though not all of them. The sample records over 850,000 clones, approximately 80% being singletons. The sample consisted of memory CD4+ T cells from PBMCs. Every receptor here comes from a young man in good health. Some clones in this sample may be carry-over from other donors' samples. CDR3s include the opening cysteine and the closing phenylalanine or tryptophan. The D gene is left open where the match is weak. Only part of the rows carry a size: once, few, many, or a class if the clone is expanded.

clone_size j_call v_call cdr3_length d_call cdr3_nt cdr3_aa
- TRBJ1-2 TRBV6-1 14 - TGTGCCAGCAGTGAAGCCGGCGGAAACTATGGCTACACCTTC CASSEAGGNYGYTF
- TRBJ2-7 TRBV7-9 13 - TGTGCCAGCAGGGGGGGACAGATATACGAGCAGTACTTC CASRGGQIYEQYF
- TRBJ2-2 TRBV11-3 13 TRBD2 TGTGCGTCTAGCGGGAGGAACACCGGGGAGCTGTTTTTT CASSGRNTGELFF
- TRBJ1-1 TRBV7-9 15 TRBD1 TGTGCCAGCAGCCCCTTGGACAGGGTGGGCACTGAAGCTTTCTTT CASSPLDRVGTEAFF
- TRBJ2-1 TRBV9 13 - TGTGCCAGCAGCGTATTCGTCACGAATGAGCAGTTCTTC CASSVFVTNEQFF
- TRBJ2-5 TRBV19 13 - TGTGCCAGTTCTTCAGACATCAGTGAGACCCAGTACTTC CASSSDISETQYF
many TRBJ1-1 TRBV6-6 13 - TGTGCCAGCAGCCCCGGCTACTTACCTGAAGCTTTCTTT CASSPGYLPEAFF
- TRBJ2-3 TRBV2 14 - TGTGCCAGCAGAAAGGGCGGCCTCACAGATACGCAGTATTTT CASRKGGLTDTQYF
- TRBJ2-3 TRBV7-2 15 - TGTGCCAGCAGCCCCTGGGCGAGCCACGCAGATACGCAGTATTTT CASSPWASHADTQYF
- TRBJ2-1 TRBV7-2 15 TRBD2 TGTGCCAGCAGCCAAGCGGGAGGGGGATACAATGAGCAGTTCTTC CASSQAGGGYNEQFF
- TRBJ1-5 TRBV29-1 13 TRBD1 TGCAGCGTTTCCGACAGGGGCAGCCAGCCCCAGCATTTT CSVSDRGSQPQHF
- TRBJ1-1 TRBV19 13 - TGTGCCAGTAGTCCCCCCTGGGCCACTGAAGCTTTCTTT CASSPPWATEAFF
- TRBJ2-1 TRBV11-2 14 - TGTGCCAGCAGCTTAGAGCGTTCCTACAATGAGCAGTTCTTC CASSLERSYNEQFF
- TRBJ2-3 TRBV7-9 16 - TGTGCCAGCAGCTTAGGGTCTAGAGGGTTTCCATATACGCAGTATTTT CASSLGSRGFPYTQYF
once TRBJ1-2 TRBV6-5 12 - TGTGCCAGCACGGATACCAACTATGGCTACACCTTC CASTDTNYGYTF
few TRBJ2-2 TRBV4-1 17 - TGCGCCAGCAGCCAGAGTCGAGGCACTACTAACACCGGGGAGCTGTTTTTT CASSQSRGTTNTGELFF
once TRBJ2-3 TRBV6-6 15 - TGTGCCAGCACCCTAAGGGGGGGTCCCACAGATACGCAGTATTTT CASTLRGGPTDTQYF
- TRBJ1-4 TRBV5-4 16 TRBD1 TGTGCCAGCAGCGCCACCCTCGGGACAGGAAATGAAAAACTGTTTTTT CASSATLGTGNEKLFF
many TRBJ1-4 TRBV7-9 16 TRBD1 TGTGCCAGCAGCACCGGGACAGGGGCGCTTAATGAAAAACTGTTTTTT CASSTGTGALNEKLFF
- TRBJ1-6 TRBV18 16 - TGTGCCAGCTCACCACCGGAGGGCTACGGAGATTCACCCCTCCACTTT CASSPPEGYGDSPLHF
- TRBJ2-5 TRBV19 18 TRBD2 TGTGCCAGTAGTATTACCGGGACTAGCGGGACCGTTCAAGAGACCCAGTACTTC CASSITGTSGTVQETQYF
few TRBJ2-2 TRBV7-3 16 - TGTGCCAGCAGCTTACTAGGTGGGGATGTCACCGGGGAGCTGTTTTTT CASSLLGGDVTGELFF
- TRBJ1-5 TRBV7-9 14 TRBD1 TGTGCCAGCAGCAGACAGGGGGGAAATCAGCCCCAGCATTTT CASSRQGGNQPQHF
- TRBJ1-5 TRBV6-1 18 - TGTGCCAGCAGTGGGCCCCCCGGTGGAGGGAACAGCAATCAGCCCCAGCATTTT CASSGPPGGGNSNQPQHF
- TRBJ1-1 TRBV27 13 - TGTGCCAGCAGTTTATCGCGACAGCGGGAAGCTTTCTTT CASSLSRQREAFF
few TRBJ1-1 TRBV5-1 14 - TGCGCCAGCAGCTTAAACACAGAGAACACTGAAGCTTTCTTT CASSLNTENTEAFF
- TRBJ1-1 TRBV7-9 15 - TGTGCCAGCAGCCCAAAAACAGGGTTGAACACTGAAGCTTTCTTT CASSPKTGLNTEAFF
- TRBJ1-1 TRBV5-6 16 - TGTGCCAGCAGCTCCCGCGAGACCCTCGGAGGGACTGAAGCTTTCTTT CASSSRETLGGTEAFF
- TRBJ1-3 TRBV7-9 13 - TGTGCCAGCAGCTTATTGACCGGAAACACCATATATTTT CASSLLTGNTIYF
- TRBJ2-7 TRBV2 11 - TGTGCCAGCAGGCGGACAGACGAGCAGTACTTC CASRRTDEQYF
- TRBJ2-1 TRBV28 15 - TGTGCCAGCAGTTTCCGGCGGAGCTCCTACAATGAGCAGTTCTTC CASSFRRSSYNEQFF
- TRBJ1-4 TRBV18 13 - TGTGCCAGCTCACGCGGGACCGATGAAAAACTGTTTTTT CASSRGTDEKLFF
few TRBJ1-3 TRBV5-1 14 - TGCGCCAGCAGCTGGGAAGGCGCTGGAAACACCATATATTTT CASSWEGAGNTIYF
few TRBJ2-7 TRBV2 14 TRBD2 TGTGCCAGCAGTGAGTACGGGAGGACGACCGAGCAGTACTTC CASSEYGRTTEQYF
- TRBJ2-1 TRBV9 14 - TGTGCCAGCAGCGTAGCGGGCTCCTACAATGAGCAGTTCTTC CASSVAGSYNEQFF
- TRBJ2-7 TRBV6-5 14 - TGTGCCAGCAGGGACACAGGGCGCGCCTACGAGCAGTACTTC CASRDTGRAYEQYF
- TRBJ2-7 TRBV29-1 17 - TGCAGCGTTGGAGACGAGAATACCGGGATTAGAAGATACGAGCAGTACTTC CSVGDENTGIRRYEQYF
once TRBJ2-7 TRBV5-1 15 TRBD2 TGCGCCAGCAGCTTGTTGGTGGCGGGAGGAGCCGAGCAGTACTTC CASSLLVAGGAEQYF
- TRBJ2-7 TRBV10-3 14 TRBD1 TGTGCCATCAGCCCAGTAGGGGGCGGTAAGGTTCAGTACTTC CAISPVGGGKVQYF
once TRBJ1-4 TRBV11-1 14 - TGTGCCAGCAGTTCGGACAGCTTTAATGAAAAACTGTTTTTT CASSSDSFNEKLFF
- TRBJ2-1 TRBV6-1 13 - TGTGCCAGCAGAACGTTAACAGGCGATGAGCAGTTCTTC CASRTLTGDEQFF
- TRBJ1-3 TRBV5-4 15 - TGTGCCAGCACCCTGGACGGGCTCCCTGGAAACACCATATATTTT CASTLDGLPGNTIYF
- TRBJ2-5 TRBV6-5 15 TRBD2 TGTGCCAGCAGCATAGGACTAGCGAGTAAAGAGACCCAGTACTTC CASSIGLASKETQYF
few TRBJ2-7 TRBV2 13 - TGTGCCAGCACCAGGGTCCCTTCCTACGAGCAGTACTTC CASTRVPSYEQYF
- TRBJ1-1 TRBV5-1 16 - TGCGCCAGCAGTTTGATGGGGGATACCACTTTCACTGAAGCTTTCTTT CASSLMGDTTFTEAFF
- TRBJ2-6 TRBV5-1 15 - TGCGCCAGCAGCTTGCCCAGCTCTGGGGCCAACGTCCTGACTTTC CASSLPSSGANVLTF
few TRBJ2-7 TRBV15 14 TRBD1 TGTGCCACCAGCAGAGCGGGGACAGTCGGCGAGCAGTACTTC CATSRAGTVGEQYF
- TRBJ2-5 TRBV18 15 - TGTGCCAGCTCACCACCGGTGAGGAGAGGGGAGACCCAGTACTTC CASSPPVRRGETQYF
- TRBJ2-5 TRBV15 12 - TGTGCCACCAGGGGCAGCCAAGAGACCCAGTACTTC CATRGSQETQYF
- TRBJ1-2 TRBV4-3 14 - TGCGCCAGCAGCCAAGATAAGGGGACCTATGGCTACACCTTC CASSQDKGTYGYTF
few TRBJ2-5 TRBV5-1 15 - TGCGCCAGCAGCTTTAGCTCGGGAGCGGAAGAGACCCAGTACTTC CASSFSSGAEETQYF
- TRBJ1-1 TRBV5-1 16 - TGCGCCAGCAGGACTAAGGGATCCTCCGGGAACACTGAAGCTTTCTTT CASRTKGSSGNTEAFF
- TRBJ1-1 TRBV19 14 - TGTGCCAGTAATTATGGCCGGGTGACCACTGAAGCTTTCTTT CASNYGRVTTEAFF